This paragraph reports one TCR beta chain. What it recognizes is unknown. Reverse transcription of all isolated RNA meant that expressed TCRB transcripts were sequenced. Using immunoSEQ multiplex PCR, the repertoire was profiled, and TCRdb retains in-frame clones only, with some absent. The table records over 40,000 clones, approximately 51% of them present only once. The sample is drawn from a study of beta chain features in type 1 diabetes. The ends lost 2 bases at V and 3 bases at J; junction bases unmatched: 4. CDR1 is SGHAT and CDR2 is FQNNGV in the germline V gene. There are 15 residues in the CDR3. Notes on the study in general: In these data, an HLA type influence on TCRB rearrangement remained unresolved. Across patients, naive, central memory and Treg TCRB repertoires exhibited apparently greater similarity than was observed across healthy donors.

The source material was stem cell memory CD4+ T cells from blood. This TCR was recovered from a woman aged 25 to 45 in good health. The chain is built from TRBV11-2 and TRBJ2-1; 7 positions agree with TRBD2. The CDR3 reads CASSLQLADYNEQFF. The CDR3 DNA follows: TGTGCCAGCAGCTTACAGCTAGCGGACTACAATGAGCAGTTCTTC.